Included here is one T cell receptor (beta chain) sequence, with context. This record belongs to a study of control samples from healthy donors and cancer patients. This table comes from immunoSEQ multiplex PCR, and its TCRdb copy is limited to in-frame clones, with some not included. The data contain 150,000 to 200,000 clones, roughly 89% of them singletons. CDR1 and CDR2 (germline): SGHAT, FQNNGV. The CDR3 runs 15 residues. The V segment lost 1 base and the J segment 4 bases; nucleotides outside the gene matches: 4. The sequenced sample was blood. This chain joins TRBV11-2 and TRBJ2-1, with 7 bases matching TRBD2. The sequence derives from a woman under 40 in good health. The CDR3 DNA sequence: TGTGCCAGCAGCTTAGGGTCTAGCGGATACAATGAGCAGTTCTTC. Its protein is CASSLGSSGYNEQFF.